A single sample is the source of the 2 T cell receptor beta chains below, sequenced in a study of shared clonotypes between healthy human individuals (TCRdb year 2020). Libraries were made using the immunoSEQ multiplex PCR assay. Not all clones reach the TCRdb copy of this immuneACCESS table, which keeps in-frame sequences only. Checked studies attribute under half of the gap to unresolved V genes and leave the rest unexplained. The sample contains millions of clones, 90% to 95% of them found a single time. Around 0.13% of the sample lies in the top ten. The specimen was naive CD4+ T cells sorted from blood. Per the publication, the cell subset or site label means: CD45RA+ positively selected. Receptors were obtained from a man between 18 and 29 years old in good health.

This rearrangement joins TRBV15 to TRBJ2-2; D is uncertain. Germline CDR1 reads LNHNV; CDR2 reads YYDKDF (reference sequence). V lost 0 bases and J lost 6, with 5 bases in between. The CDR3 contains 13 residues. The CDR3 DNA reads as TGTGCCACCAGCAGAGATCGGCCCGGGGAGCTGTTTTTT. Translated: CATSRDRPGELFF.

This chain connects TRBV6-5 to TRBJ2-2; TRBD2 aligns across 7 bases. Per germline, CDR1 MNHEY and CDR2 SVGAGI. The V gene end was trimmed by 10 bases and the J gene end by 4 bases; junction bases not matched to a gene: 9. The CDR3 is made up of 14 amino acids. DNA of the CDR3: TGTGCCACCTCTCGATCGGGGGGCACCGGGGAGCTGTTTTTT. This sequence encodes CATSRSGGTGELFF.